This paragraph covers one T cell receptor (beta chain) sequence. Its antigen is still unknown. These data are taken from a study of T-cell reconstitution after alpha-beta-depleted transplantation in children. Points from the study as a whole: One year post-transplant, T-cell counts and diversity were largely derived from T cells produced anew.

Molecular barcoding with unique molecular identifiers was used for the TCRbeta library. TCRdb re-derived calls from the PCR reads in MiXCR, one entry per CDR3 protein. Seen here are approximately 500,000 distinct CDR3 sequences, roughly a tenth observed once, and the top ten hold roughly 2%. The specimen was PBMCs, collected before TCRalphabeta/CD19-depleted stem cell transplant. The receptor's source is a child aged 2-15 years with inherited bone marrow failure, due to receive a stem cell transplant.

CDR3 residues: CASGSRNAYEQYF. CDR3 bases: TGTGCCAGCGGCTCACGGAACGCCTACGAGCAGTACTTC. This rearrangement joins TRBV7-9 to TRBJ2-7; D unclear. Trimming took off 8 bases at V and 2 bases at J, with 13 bases between the two ends. Germline V CDR1 and CDR2: SEHNR, FQNEAQ (reference sequence). The CDR3 is 13 residues long.